This T cell receptor beta chain was retrieved from a study of siplizumab effects on memory and regulatory T cells (dated by TCRdb to between 2017 and 2020). About the investigation overall: The effect of the anti-CD2 antibody siplizumab on alloreactive T-cell subsets was examined in allogeneic mixed lymphocyte reactions constructed from human PBMCs. General study outcomes and caveats: Compared with memory T cells, unstimulated naive T cells appeared more diverse, and naive cells seemed to make a substantial contribution to the alloresponse. For roughly 75-97% of proliferating CD4+ or CD8+ clones, no naive or memory phenotype could be assigned. Because sequences below about 10^-5 frequency were poorly captured, only a minor fraction of alloreactive clones could be mapped to unstimulated subsets. Whether proliferating Tregs from siplizumab cultures were suppressive was not functionally confirmed. The cumulative frequency of alloreactive sequences that could be traced back to unstimulated CD4+ memory T cells was significantly reduced by siplizumab. In reactions with siplizumab, an average of roughly 69% of mappable alloreactive CD4+ clones were Treg-derived, compared with 25% to 30% in control reactions.

Libraries were prepared through the immunoSEQ multiplex PCR assay. Each sample had some 10^5 TCR templates assayed by the deep sequencing platform. Genomic DNA extracted from sorted T cells was used for TCRbeta CDR3 sequencing. Per the original workflow: Clonal analysis of TCRbeta CDR3 data was done in the R programming language. Unstimulated samples were compared with post-reaction CFSE-low samples to define alloreactive CD4+ and CD8+ clones. Alloreactive CD4+ clones were assigned to regulatory or non-regulatory origin by matching sequences to sorted unstimulated Treg and non-Treg repertoires. The table was pulled from immuneACCESS by TCRdb, which kept in-frame rearrangements only. Such tables lose some clones; where checked, under half of the loss comes from unresolved V genes, and the rest has no known cause. The DNA was the basis for D and trimming; V, J and clone size are from that table. The sample profile shows 110,000 or so clones; about 92% of them were found once. Of the sample, 0.32% is held by the ten largest clones.

V loses 0 bases of germline sequence and J loses 5 bases, and the interval between the two ends is 17 bases. Including the terminal cysteine and phenylalanine, the CDR3 comprises 16 residues. Of the read, only the CDR3 DNA is kept; its 48 bases are in frame from base 1. For CDR1 and CDR2, the germline V gene lists SGDLS and YYNGEE. Sorted unstimulated T cells and proliferating T cells recovered from mixed lymphocyte reactions were subjected to TCRbeta CDR3 sequencing. Fresh whole blood from fewer than 12 HLA-typed healthy donors was used to isolate PBMCs. In the case of this clone: The target of this receptor is not known. Within one base of it there is no much larger clone, and no base qualities were kept.

This clonotype was sampled from a human donor in good health. Sequencing input: CD4+ T cells sorted from blood. Recombination connected TRBV9 to TRBJ1-2, with the D gene not confidently named. The CDR3 region has the sequence CASSVGPDTHTYGYTF. The nucleotides are TGTGCCAGCAGCGTAGGCCCCGACACCCATACGTATGGCTACACCTTC.